Below, 7 T cell receptor beta chains from the same sample are listed, as sequenced in a study of response to subunit inactivated influenza vaccine (dated by TCRdb to 2017 to 2018). Library preparation employed RT-PCR. The sequencer listed for this sample is Illumina HiSeq 2500. TCRdb cleaned the public reads at Q25 with fastp, built clones with MiXCR and kept in-frame beta chains. Each CDR3 protein appears once, grouped with its most common genes and DNA. Recorded for this sample are under 550,000 distinct CDR3 sequences; 7.6% of them occurred a single time. Roughly 13% of the sample rests with the top ten. Here the sequenced sample was PBMCs from blood, taken roughly 24 months after vaccination. The receptors stem from a man aged 50-75 years who received an inactivated influenza vaccine. Donor details come from another sample of the same person, matched by shared clones.

This clonotype was counted ten times or more. This rearrangement joins TRBV9 to TRBJ2-2; tentative D call: TRBD1 (6 bases). Germline CDR1 and CDR2: SGDLS and YYNGEE. The CDR3 has 15 residues. V shed 4 bases and J shed 0 bases, with 10 bases lying between them. In nucleotides, the CDR3 is TGTGCCAGCAGCAGAAACAGGGCGAACACCGGGGAGCTGTTTTTT. Its protein product is CASSRNRANTGELFF. Supplemented by reference TRBV9 and TRBJ2-2, the full variable domain reads DSGVTQTPKHLITATGQRVTLRCSPRSGDLSVYWYQQSLDQGLQFLIQYYNGEERAKGNILERFSAQQFPDLHSELNLSSLELGDSALYFCASSRNRANTGELFFGEGSRLTVL.

This clonotype has just a few counts. This chain connects TRBV12-3 or TRBV12-4 to TRBJ2-1; TRBD2 might be the D (6 bases). The CDR3 is 15 amino acids. V lost 3 bases and J 8 bases, leaving 17 bases between the germline ends. The CDR3 spells CASSFRGSSGDEQFF. The CDR3 DNA reads TGTGCCAGCAGTTTTCGGGGCAGTAGCGGCGATGAGCAGTTCTTC.

This chain connects TRBV20-1 to TRBJ1-5; D call uncertain. The CDR3 consists of 14 residues. The germline V gene encodes CDR1 DFQATT and CDR2 SNEGSKA (reference sequence). Trimming removed 4 bases at V and 2 bases at J, with 12 bases between. Here the CDR3 DNA reads TGCAGTGCTACCGAGGGCGCGGGCAATCAGCCCCAGCATTTT. Its protein product is CSATEGAGNQPQHF.

This clonotype has at least ten counts. This sequence joins TRBV3-1 and TRBJ1-1; D call uncertain. The CDR3 loop spans 14 amino acids. V dropped 4 bases and J dropped 5 bases, with 14 bases sitting between them. Germline V gene lookup returns CDR1 LGHDT and CDR2 YNNKEL (reference sequence). The CDR3 is CASSPTWGGTEAFF. The CDR3 DNA is TGTGCCAGCAGCCCAACATGGGGAGGAACTGAAGCTTTCTTT.

The chain is built from TRBV28 and TRBJ2-7, with TRBD2 matching 10 bases. Looked up from germline, CDR1 is MDHEN and CDR2 is SYDVKM. After removal of 5 bases from V and 7 bases from J, the junction contained 17 bases not matched to a gene. The CDR3 has 17 amino acids. CDR3 DNA: TGTGCCAGCAGTGCTTCCACTAGCGGGGCCGCGGGGAGAGAGCAGTACTTC. Translating gives CASSASTSGAAGREQYF.

This clonotype was found many times. The chain recombines TRBV7-2 with TRBJ2-3, with 8 bases fitting TRBD2. The length of the CDR3 is 15 residues. With 4 bases clipped from V and 7 bases from J, the junction kept 10 bases outside the gene matches. Germline CDR1 and CDR2: SGHTA and FQGNSA. The CDR3 protein is CASSSPGLVLNTQYF. CDR3 DNA: TGTGCCAGCAGCTCTCCGGGACTAGTTTTGAATACGCAGTATTTT.

This chain uses TRBV7-9 with TRBJ2-3; 9 nucleotides align to TRBD2. J was trimmed by 0 bases and V by 7 bases; bases with no gene match: 11. The CDR3 is 17 residues long. CDR1 and CDR2 (germline): SEHNR, FQNEAQ (reference sequence). CDR3 coding DNA: TGTGCCAGCACTAAGGCTAGCGGGACCTCTAGCACAGATACGCAGTATTTT. Translated: CASTKASGTSSTDTQYF.